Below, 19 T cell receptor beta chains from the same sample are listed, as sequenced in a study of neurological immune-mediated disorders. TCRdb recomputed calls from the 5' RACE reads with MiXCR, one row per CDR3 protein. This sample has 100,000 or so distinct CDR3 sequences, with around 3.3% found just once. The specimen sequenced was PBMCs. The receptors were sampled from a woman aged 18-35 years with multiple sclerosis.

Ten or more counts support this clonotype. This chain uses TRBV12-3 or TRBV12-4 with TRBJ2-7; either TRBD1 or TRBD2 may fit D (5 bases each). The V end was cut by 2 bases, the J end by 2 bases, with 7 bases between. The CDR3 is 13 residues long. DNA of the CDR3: TGTGCCAGCAGTTTACGAGGGGCCTACGAGCAGTACTTC. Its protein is CASSLRGAYEQYF.

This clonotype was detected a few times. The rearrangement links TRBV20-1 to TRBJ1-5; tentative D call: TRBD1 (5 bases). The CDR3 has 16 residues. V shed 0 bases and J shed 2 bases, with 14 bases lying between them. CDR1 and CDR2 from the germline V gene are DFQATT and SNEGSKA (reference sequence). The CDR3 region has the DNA TGCAGTGCTAGAGACCCCGCAACAGGCGGCAATCAGCCCCAGCATTTT. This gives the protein CSARDPATGGNQPQHF.

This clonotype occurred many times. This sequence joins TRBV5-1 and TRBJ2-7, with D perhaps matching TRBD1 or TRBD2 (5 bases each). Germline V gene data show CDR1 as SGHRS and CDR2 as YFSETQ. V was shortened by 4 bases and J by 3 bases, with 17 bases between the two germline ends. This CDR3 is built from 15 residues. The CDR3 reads CASSARWDGNYEQYF. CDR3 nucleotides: TGCGCCAGCAGCGCCCGGTGGGACGGGAACTACGAGCAGTACTTC.

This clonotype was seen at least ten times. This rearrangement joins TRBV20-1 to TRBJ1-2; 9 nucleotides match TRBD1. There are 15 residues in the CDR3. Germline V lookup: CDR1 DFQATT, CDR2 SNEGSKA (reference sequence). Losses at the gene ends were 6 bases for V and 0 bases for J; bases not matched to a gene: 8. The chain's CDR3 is CSARTGAGTNYGYTF. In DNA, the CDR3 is TGCAGTGCAAGGACAGGGGCCGGGACTAACTATGGCTACACCTTC.

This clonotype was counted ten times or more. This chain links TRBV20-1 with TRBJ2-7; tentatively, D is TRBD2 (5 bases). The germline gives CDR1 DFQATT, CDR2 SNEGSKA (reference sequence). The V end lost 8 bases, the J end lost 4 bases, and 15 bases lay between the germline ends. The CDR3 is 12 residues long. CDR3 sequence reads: CSRNGVGYEQYF. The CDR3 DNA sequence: TGCAGTCGAAACGGGGTGGGGTACGAGCAGTACTTC.

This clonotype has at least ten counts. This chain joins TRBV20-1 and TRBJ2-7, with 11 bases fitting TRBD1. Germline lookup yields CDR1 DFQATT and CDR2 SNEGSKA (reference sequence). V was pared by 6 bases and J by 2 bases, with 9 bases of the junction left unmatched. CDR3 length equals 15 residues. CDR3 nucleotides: TGCAGTGCCCTCAATCCGGGACAGGGGGCCTACGAGCAGTACTTC. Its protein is CSALNPGQGAYEQYF.

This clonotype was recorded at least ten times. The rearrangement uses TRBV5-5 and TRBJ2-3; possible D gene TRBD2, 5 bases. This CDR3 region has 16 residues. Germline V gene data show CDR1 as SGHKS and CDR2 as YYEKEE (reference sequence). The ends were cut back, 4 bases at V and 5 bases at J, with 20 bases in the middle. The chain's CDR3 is CASSQRTRQVVDTQYF. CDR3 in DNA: TGTGCCAGCAGCCAAAGGACTCGCCAAGTGGTAGATACGCAGTATTTT. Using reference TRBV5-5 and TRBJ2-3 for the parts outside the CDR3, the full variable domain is DAGVTQSPTHLIKTRGQQVTLRCSPISGHKSVSWYQQVLGQGPQFIFQYYEKEERGRGNFPDRFSARQFPNYSSELNVNALLLGDSALYLCASSQRTRQVVDTQYFGPGTRLTVL.

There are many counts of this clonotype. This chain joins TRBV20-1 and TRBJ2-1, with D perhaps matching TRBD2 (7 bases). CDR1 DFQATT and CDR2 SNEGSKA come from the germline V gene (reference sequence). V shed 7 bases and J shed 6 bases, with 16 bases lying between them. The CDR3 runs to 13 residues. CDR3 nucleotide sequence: TGCAGTGGCCCCCGCGGGGGCCTCAATGAGCAGTTCTTC. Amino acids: CSGPRGGLNEQFF.

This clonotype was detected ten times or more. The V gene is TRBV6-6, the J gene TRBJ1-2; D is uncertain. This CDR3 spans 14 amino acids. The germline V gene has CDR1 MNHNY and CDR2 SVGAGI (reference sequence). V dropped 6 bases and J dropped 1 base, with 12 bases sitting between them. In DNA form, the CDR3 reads TGTGCCAGCAGGGACTCGGGCGGTAACTATGGCTACACCTTC. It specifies CASRDSGGNYGYTF.

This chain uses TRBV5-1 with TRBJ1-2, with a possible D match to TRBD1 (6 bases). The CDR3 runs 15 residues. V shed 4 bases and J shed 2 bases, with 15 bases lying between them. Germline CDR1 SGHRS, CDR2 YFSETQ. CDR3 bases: TGCGCCAGCAGCAGGAACGGGACAATCAACTATGGCTACACCTTC. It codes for CASSRNGTINYGYTF.

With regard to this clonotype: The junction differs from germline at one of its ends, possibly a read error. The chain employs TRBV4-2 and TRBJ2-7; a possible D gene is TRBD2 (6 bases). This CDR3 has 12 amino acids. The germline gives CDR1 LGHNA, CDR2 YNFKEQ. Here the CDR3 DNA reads TGTGCCAGCAGCAAAGACCGGGGGGAGCAGTACTTC. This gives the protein CASSKDRGEQYF.

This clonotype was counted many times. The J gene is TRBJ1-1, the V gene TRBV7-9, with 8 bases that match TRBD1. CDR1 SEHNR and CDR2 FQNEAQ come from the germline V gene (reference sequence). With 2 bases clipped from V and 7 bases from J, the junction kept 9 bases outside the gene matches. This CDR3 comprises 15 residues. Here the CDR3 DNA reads TGTGCCAGCAGCTTATCCGGACAGGGCGTGGGTGAAGCTTTCTTT. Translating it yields CASSLSGQGVGEAFF.

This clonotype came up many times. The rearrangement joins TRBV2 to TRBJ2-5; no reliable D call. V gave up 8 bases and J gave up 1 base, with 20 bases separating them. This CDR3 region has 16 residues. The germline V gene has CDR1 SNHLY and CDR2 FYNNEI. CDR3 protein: CASPEVQSAFQETQYF. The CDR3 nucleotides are TGTGCCAGCCCCGAAGTCCAGTCCGCTTTCCAAGAGACCCAGTACTTC.

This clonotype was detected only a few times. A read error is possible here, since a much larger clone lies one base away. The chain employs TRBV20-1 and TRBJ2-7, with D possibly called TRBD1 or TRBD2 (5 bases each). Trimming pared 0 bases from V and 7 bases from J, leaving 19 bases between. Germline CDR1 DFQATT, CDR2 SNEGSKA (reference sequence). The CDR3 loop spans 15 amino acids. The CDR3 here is CSARDGADPREEQYF. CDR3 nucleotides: TGCAGTGCTAGAGATGGGGCGGACCCCCGGGAAGAGCAGTACTTC.

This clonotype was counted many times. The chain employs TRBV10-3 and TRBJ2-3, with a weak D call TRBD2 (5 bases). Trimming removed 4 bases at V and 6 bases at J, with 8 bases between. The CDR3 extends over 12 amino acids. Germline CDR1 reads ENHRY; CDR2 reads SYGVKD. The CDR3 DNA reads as TGTGCCATCAGTGGCACGGGGGATACGCAGTATTTT. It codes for CAISGTGDTQYF.

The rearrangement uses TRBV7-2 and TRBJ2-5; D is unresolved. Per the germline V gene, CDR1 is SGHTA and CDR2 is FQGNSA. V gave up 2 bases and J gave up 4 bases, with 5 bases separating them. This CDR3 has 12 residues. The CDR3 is CASSLPLETQYF. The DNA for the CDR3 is TGTGCCAGCAGCTTACCTTTAGAGACCCAGTACTTC.

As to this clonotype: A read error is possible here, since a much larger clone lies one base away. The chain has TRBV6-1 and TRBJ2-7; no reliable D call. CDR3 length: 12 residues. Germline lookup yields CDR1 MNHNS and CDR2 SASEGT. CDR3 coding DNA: TGTGACAGCAGTGTAGGCAGCTACGAGCAGTACTTC. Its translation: CDSSVGSYEQYF.

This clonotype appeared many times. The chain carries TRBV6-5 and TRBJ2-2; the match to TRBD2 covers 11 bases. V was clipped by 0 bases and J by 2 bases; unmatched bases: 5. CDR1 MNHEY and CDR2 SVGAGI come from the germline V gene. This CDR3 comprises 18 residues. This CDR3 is CASSYSGLADSNTGELFF. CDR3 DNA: TGTGCCAGCAGTTACTCGGGACTAGCGGACTCTAACACCGGGGAGCTGTTTTTT.

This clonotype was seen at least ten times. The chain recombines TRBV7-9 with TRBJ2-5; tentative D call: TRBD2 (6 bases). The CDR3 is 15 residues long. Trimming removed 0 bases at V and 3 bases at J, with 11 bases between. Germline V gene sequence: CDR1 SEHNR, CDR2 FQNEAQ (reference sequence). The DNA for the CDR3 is TGTGCCAGCAGCTTAGCGGCTAGCGCCGAAGAGACCCAGTACTTC. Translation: CASSLAASAEETQYF.